This T cell receptor (beta chain) originates from a study of T cells after yellow fever vaccination (dated by TCRdb to between 2019 and 2020). Study-level background: The SMART-Seq v4 Ultra Low Input RNA kit was used to prepare libraries from fractions with low cell numbers. To follow T-cell clones before and after both primary and booster YFV17D yellow fever vaccination, bulk TCR alpha and beta repertoires underwent longitudinal sequencing. Two healthy male donors, one aged 18 to 30 and one aged 30 to 39 years, were included in the cohort. Blood was collected at multiple timepoints before and after primary and secondary immunization, and bulk PBMC replicates and cell subsets were isolated. Overall study outcomes, separate from this receptor: The secondary T-cell response was found to be weaker but faster than the primary response, with a peak reached on day 5 rather than on day 15. Because only two donors were included in the study, the extent to which the findings can be generalized is limited. Computational filtering was needed because FACS-sorted repertoires could contain abundant contaminating clonotypes from the bulk population. Most clones expanded after primary vaccination were re-detected after the booster (around 96% of CD4 and approximately 88% of CD8), suggesting broad memory maintenance. A small share of clonotypes was detected in both CD4 and CD8 compartments, with the overlap likely arising from convergent recombination.

This clonotype showed up just a few times. No cognate antigen has been identified for it. No clone much larger than this one lies a single base away; base qualities are absent. Synthesis of TCR cDNA relied on 5'RACE template switching, a step that introduced a universal primer site along with unique molecular identifiers. Priming for cDNA synthesis came from both the TCR alpha and TCR beta constant segments. Library amplification used two PCR steps, and the second PCR step added sample barcodes and sequencing adapters. Sequencing of libraries was performed on Illumina HiSeq 2500 (2x100 bp) or NovaSeq (2x150 bp). The original methods were these. MIGEC handled demultiplexing of reads and collapsing into UMI consensus sequences, while MiXCR performed V(D)J alignment. Vaccine-responding clonotypes were defined with edgeR using replicate PBMC samples, requiring FDR below 0.01 and a log2 fold change above 5 up to day 15. Bulk clonotypes were assigned CD4 or CD8 identity according to which sequenced CD4 or CD8 repertoire held them at higher abundance. Starting from the raw public reads, TCRdb applied fastp trimming at Q25, assembled clones with MiXCR and retained in-frame beta chains. Every distinct CDR3 protein forms one entry, paired with its most common genes and DNA. The V and J calls here are based on TCRdb, not the publication. Present in this sample are 500,000 to 550,000 distinct CDR3 sequences, just over 20% of which were seen just once. Clones ranked in the top ten supply approximately 15% of the sample.

This specimen's treatment or condition label, interpreted: live attenuated yellow fever vaccine strain. At each blood-draw timepoint, two biological replicates of bulk PBMCs were obtained. A standard Ficoll-Paque protocol was used to isolate PBMCs from peripheral blood. TriZol was used to extract RNA from bulk PBMCs, from CD4 and CD8 fractions, and from dextramer-positive and dextramer-negative fractions. This sequence was found in a man aged 18 to 30 who received the YFV17D yellow fever vaccine. This specimen was PBMCs, taken less than 25 days after the first yellow fever vaccination.

The CDR3 sequence is CASSPEQGVADTQYF. The DNA sequence reads TGTGCCAGCTCACCAGAACAGGGGGTCGCAGATACGCAGTATTTT. The sequence is built from TRBV18 and TRBJ2-3; the central 8 bases match TRBD1. Trimming leaves V shorter by 2 bases and J shorter by 4 bases, with the junction holding 5 bases beyond the gene matches. CDR1 and CDR2 are drawn from the germline V gene: KGHSH, LQKENI. There are 15 amino acids in the CDR3, from cysteine to phenylalanine inclusive. CDR3 DNA only is kept here, 45 bases in frame from base 1.